These T cell receptor beta chains were read from a single sample in a study of T cells expressing NK-cell markers. Reanalyzing the 5' RACE reads, TCRdb keeps one entry per CDR3 protein, without DNA. The sample's table shows 400,000 or so distinct CDR3 sequences. Specimen: blood T cells: a sorted CD56 or NKG2C T cell subset, CD4+ or CD8+ T cells, or bulk PBMC T cells (not recorded which). Source of these receptors: a woman in her 50s in good health. Each CDR3 is given with its conserved first and last residue. The order of the fields is J gene, V gene, CDR3 protein.

>TRBJ2-1|TRBV4-2
CASSQMGGGQIDEQFF
>TRBJ2-7|TRBV28
CASSLRPGIYEQYF
>TRBJ2-7|TRBV12-3/TRBV12-4
CASSLGRGREQYF
>TRBJ2-1|TRBV4-1
CASSQVRPSNEYYNEQFF
>TRBJ2-2|TRBV20-1
CSARPWTGWGTGELFF
>TRBJ1-2|TRBV12-3/TRBV12-4
CASSSRTGQTGYTF
>TRBJ2-3|TRBV4-2
CASQTGTSGDTQYF
>TRBJ2-7|TRBV15
CATSRERLGSYEQYF
>TRBJ2-5|TRBV6-6
CASSYSRPLMGETQYF
>TRBJ2-3|TRBV13
CASRDSTSTDTQYF
>TRBJ2-3|TRBV12-3/TRBV12-4
CASSPGGPRDTQYF
>TRBJ2-4|TRBV6-5
CASSRGGAKNIQYF
>TRBJ1-3|TRBV7-3
CASSLGVGPGNTIYF
>TRBJ2-1|TRBV5-1
CASSENQGADEQFF
>TRBJ2-1|TRBV29-1
CSVEDELAGGLLEQFF
>TRBJ2-3|TRBV9
CASSVARLSTDTQYF
>TRBJ2-1|TRBV6-6
CASSYPTGAIGDEQFF
>TRBJ2-5|TRBV7-9
CASSRRAAQETQYF
>TRBJ2-7|TRBV12-3/TRBV12-4
CASSTDTSGEQYF
>TRBJ2-3|TRBV10-3
CAISESRKGADTQYF
>TRBJ1-1|TRBV19
CASSIDQEGMNTEAFF
>TRBJ2-1|TRBV25-1
CASSLLAGVDNEQFF
>TRBJ2-1|TRBV5-5
CASSSGLAGLWNEQFF
>TRBJ1-3|TRBV12-3/TRBV12-4
CASSQHSSSGNTIYF
>TRBJ2-7|TRBV19
CASSSGGLAGAYEQYF
>TRBJ1-1|TRBV5-1
CASSFGTAVPEAFF
>TRBJ1-5|TRBV29-1
CSVGGQSSNQPQHF
>TRBJ2-1|TRBV27
CASSLFLAGGPYNEQFF
>TRBJ1-1|TRBV6-5
CASSYGAAGLNTEAFF
>TRBJ2-2|TRBV24-1
CATSDPGLLGAAGELFF
>TRBJ2-7|TRBV7-9
CASSKGWTSGSPYF